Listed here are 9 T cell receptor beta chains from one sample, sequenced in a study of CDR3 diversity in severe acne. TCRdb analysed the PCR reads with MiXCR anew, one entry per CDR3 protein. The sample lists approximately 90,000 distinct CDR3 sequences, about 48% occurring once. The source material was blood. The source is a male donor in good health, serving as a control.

The CDR3 bases are TGTGCCAGCAGCGTACCCTCCCACTTT. Translating gives CASSVPSHF. The chain couples TRBV9 to TRBJ1-6; no definite D call. With 1 base removed from V and 18 bases from J, the gap between germline ends came to 5 bases. This CDR3 has 9 residues. The germline V gene has CDR1 SGDLS and CDR2 YYNGEE.

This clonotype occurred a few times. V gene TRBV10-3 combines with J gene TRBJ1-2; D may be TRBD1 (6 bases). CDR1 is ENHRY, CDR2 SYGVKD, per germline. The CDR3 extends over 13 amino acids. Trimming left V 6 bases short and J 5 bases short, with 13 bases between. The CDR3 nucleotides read TGTGCCATCAGGGCGGGAACAGGGTATGGCTACACCTTC. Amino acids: CAIRAGTGYGYTF.

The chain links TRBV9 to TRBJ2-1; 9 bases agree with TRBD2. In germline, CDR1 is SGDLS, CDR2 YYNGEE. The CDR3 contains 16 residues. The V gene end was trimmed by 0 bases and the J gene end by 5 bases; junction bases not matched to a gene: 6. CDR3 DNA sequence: TGTGCCAGCAGCGTAGGGGGGGCTAGCGGGGACAATGAGCAGTTCTTC. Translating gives CASSVGGASGDNEQFF.

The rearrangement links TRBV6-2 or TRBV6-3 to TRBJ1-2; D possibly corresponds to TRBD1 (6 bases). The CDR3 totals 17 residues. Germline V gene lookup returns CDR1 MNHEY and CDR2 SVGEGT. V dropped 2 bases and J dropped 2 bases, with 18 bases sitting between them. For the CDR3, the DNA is TGTGCCAGCAGTTACAGTCTCAAAGGACAGCGAAACTATGGCTACACCTTC. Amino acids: CASSYSLKGQRNYGYTF.

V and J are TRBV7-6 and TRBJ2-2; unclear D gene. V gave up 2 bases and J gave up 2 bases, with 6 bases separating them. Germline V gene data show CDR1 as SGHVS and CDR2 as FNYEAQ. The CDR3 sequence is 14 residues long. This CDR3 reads CASSLLGNTGELFF. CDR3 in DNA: TGTGCCAGCAGCTTATTGGGCAACACCGGGGAGCTGTTTTTT.

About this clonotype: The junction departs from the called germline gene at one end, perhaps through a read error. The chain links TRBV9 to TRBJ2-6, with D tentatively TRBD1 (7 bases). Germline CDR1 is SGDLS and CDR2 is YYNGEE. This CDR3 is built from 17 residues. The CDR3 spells CASSRQGGMGGANVLTF. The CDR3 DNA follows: TGCGCCAGCTCCCGACAGGGAGGCATGGGGGGGGCCAACGTCCTGACTTTC.

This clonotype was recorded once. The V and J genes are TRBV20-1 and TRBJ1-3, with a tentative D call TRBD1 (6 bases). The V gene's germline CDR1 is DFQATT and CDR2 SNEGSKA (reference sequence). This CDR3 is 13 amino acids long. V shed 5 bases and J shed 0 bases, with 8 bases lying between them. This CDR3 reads CSAPRGSGNTIYF. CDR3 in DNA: TGCAGTGCTCCCAGGGGCTCTGGAAACACCATATATTTT.

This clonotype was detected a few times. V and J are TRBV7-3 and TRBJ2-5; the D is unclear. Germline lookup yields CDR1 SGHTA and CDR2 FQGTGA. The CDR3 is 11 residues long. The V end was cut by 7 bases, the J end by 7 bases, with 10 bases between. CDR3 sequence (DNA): TGTGCCAGCAACCCCCTAGGGACCCAGTACTTC. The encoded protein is CASNPLGTQYF.

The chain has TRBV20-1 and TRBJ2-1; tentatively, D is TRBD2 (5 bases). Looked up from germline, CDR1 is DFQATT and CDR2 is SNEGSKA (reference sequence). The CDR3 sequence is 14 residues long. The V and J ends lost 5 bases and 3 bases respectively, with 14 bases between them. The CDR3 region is CSAGSGWFYNEQFF. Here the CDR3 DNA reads TGCAGTGCTGGTTCGGGATGGTTCTACAATGAGCAGTTCTTC.